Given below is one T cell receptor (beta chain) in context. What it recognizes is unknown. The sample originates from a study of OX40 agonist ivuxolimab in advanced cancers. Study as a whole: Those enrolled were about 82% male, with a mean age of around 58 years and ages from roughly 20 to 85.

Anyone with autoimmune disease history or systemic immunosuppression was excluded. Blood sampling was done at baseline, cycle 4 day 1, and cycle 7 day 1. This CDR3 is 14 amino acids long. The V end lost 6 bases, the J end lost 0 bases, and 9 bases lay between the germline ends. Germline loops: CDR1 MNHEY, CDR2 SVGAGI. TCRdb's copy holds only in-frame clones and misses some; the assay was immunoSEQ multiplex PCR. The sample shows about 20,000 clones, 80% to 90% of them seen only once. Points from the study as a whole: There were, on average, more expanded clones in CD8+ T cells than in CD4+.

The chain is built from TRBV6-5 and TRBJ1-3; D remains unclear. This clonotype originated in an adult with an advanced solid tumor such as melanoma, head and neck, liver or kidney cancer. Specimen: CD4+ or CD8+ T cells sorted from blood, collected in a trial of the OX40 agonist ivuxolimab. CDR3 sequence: CASSLGPSGNTIYF. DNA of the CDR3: TGTGCCAGCAGCCTAGGCCCCTCTGGAAACACCATATATTTT.